This T cell receptor (beta chain) was sequenced during a study of control samples from healthy donors and cancer patients. Germline-derived CDR1 and CDR2 are SGHTA and FQGNSA. Trimming removed 2 bases from V and 6 bases from J; junction bases left unmatched: 6. The CDR3 totals 16 residues. TCRdb's table, derived via immunoSEQ multiplex PCR, lists solely in-frame clones and lacks some. The data hold more than 45,000 clones, with over 85% observed a single time. The sample taken for sequencing was PBMCs. This TCR came from a woman between 45 and 60 years old with head and neck cancer. V and J are TRBV7-2 and TRBJ2-2; 10 bases match TRBD1. The chain's CDR3 is CASSLLGTGVAGELFF. CDR3 DNA: TGTGCCAGCAGCTTACTAGGGACAGGGGTAGCCGGGGAGCTGTTTTTT.